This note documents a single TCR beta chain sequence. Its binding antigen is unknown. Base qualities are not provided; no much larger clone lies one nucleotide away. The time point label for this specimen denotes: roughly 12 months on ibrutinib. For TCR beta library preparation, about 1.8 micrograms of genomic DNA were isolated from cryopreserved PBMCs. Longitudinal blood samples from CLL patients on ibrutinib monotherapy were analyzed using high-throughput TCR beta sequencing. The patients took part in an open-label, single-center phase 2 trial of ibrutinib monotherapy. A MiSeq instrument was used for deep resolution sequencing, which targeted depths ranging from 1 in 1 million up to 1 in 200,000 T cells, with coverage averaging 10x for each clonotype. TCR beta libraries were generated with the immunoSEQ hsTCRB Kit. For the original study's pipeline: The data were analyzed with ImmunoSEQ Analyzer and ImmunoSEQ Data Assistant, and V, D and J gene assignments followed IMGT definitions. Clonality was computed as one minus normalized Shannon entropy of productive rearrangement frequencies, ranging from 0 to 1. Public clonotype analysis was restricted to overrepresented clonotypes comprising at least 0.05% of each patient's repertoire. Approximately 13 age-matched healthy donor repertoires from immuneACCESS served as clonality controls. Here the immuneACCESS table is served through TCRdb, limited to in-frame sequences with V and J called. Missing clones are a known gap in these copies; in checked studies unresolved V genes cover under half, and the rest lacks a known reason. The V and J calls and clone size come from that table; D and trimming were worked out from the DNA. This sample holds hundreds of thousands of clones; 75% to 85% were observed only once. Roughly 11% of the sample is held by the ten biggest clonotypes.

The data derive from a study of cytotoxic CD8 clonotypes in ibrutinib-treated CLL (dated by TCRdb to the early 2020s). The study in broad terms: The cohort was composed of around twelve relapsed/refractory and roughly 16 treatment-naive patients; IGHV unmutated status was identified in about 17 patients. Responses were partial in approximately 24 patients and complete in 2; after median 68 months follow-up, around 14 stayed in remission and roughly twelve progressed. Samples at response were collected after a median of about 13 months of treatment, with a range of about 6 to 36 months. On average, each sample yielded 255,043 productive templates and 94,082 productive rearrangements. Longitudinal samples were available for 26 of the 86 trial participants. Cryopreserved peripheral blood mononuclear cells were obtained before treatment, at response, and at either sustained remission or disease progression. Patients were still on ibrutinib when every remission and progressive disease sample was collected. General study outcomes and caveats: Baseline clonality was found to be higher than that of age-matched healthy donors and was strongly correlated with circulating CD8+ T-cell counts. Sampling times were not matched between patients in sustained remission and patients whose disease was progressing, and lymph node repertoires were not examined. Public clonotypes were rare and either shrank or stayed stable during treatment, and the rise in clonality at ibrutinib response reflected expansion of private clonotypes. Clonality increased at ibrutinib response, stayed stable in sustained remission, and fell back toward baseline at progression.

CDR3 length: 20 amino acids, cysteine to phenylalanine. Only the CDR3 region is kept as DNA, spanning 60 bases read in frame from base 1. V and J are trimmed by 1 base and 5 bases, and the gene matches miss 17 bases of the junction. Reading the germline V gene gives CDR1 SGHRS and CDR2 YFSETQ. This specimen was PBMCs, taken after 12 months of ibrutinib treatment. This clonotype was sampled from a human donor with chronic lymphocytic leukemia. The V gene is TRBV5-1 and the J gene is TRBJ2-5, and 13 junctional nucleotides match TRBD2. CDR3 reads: CASSLRTSGSDSSPEETQYF. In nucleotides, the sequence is TGCGCCAGCAGCTTGCGGACTAGCGGGAGTGACTCCAGCCCTGAGGAGACCCAGTACTTC.